Listed here are 16 T cell receptor beta chains from one sample, sequenced in a study of T cell repertoires in cytomegalovirus infection. One entry per CDR3 protein results from TCRdb running MiXCR on the reads. Altogether 640,000 or so distinct CDR3 sequences are present, 30% to 35% being singletons, with the ten largest covering 15% to 20%. These receptors' targets are unknown. Material: cultured PBMCs, obtained from culture after CMV antigen stimulation. Receptor source: a human donor in good health (CMV status not recorded). Some clones in this sample may be carry-over from other donors' samples.

The chain combines TRBV15 with TRBJ2-2, with 10 bases lining up with TRBD2. J was trimmed by 4 bases and V by 6 bases; bases with no gene match: 5. Germline V gene data show CDR1 as LNHNV and CDR2 as YYDKDF (reference sequence). This CDR3 has 15 amino acids. The CDR3 loop is CATRSSGSVTGELFF. The CDR3 DNA is TGTGCCACCAGGTCTAGCGGGAGTGTCACCGGGGAGCTGTTTTTT.

CDR3 protein: CASSRHGPYNEQFF. The CDR3 DNA reads TGCGCCAGCAGCCGGCACGGACCCTACAATGAGCAGTTCTTC. The chain couples TRBV4-1 to TRBJ2-1; D unclear. Germline V gene lookup returns CDR1 MGHRA and CDR2 YSYEKL. The V end was cut by 4 bases, the J end by 2 bases, with 9 bases between. There are 14 residues in the CDR3.

The rearrangement links TRBV20-1 to TRBJ1-5; D not certain. The CDR3 covers 13 residues. Germline CDR1 is DFQATT and CDR2 is SNEGSKA (reference sequence). Trimming took off 3 bases at V and 4 bases at J, with 10 bases between the two ends. CDR3 in DNA: TGCAGTGCTAGGATCCAGATTAATCAGCCCCAGCATTTT. This sequence encodes CSARIQINQPQHF.

In its sample, this clonotype was seen a few times. The chain is built from TRBV4-1 and TRBJ2-1; 8 nucleotides agree with TRBD1. The J segment lost 4 bases and the V segment lost 2 bases, leaving 4 bases of the junction unmatched. Germline-derived CDR1 and CDR2 are MGHRA and YSYEKL. CDR3 length: 15 amino acids. DNA of the CDR3: TGCGCCAGCAGCCAACCTCGGGACAGGTACAATGAGCAGTTCTTC. Residues: CASSQPRDRYNEQFF.

The chain links TRBV7-2 to TRBJ1-1; maybe TRBD1 (6 bases). Germline loops: CDR1 SGHTA, CDR2 FQGNSA. This CDR3 comprises 13 residues. Trimming left V 1 base short and J 7 bases short, with 10 bases between. The CDR3 DNA is TGTGCCAGCAGCTTAGTGGCAGGGGATGAAGCTTTCTTT. Amino acids: CASSLVAGDEAFF.

The chain joins TRBV18 to TRBJ2-2, with D maybe TRBD2 (6 bases). The length of the CDR3 is 15 residues. CDR1 KGHSH and CDR2 LQKENI come from the germline V gene. Trimming left V 0 bases short and J 6 bases short, with 11 bases between. CDR3 sequence (DNA): TGTGCCAGCTCACCACCGGGACTCCCTTCCGGGGAGCTGTTTTTT. Translation gives CASSPPGLPSGELFF.

The rearrangement joins TRBV20-1 to TRBJ2-7, with 7 bases lining up with TRBD2. This CDR3 contains 13 residues. Germline CDR1 reads DFQATT; CDR2 reads SNEGSKA (reference sequence). V was pared by 5 bases and J by 4 bases, with 8 bases of the junction left unmatched. CDR3 in amino acids: CSAASGASYEQYF. Written as DNA, the CDR3 is TGCAGTGCTGCAAGCGGGGCCTCATACGAGCAGTACTTC.

This clonotype appeared a single time. The rearrangement uses TRBV4-1 and TRBJ2-7; D gene uncertain. This CDR3 is 13 amino acids long. The germline V gene encodes CDR1 MGHRA and CDR2 YSYEKL. The germline V and J ends were trimmed by 4 bases and 3 bases, with 10 bases remaining between them. The chain's CDR3 is CASSPNSLYEQYF. The CDR3 bases are TGCGCCAGCAGCCCTAACAGTCTCTACGAGCAGTACTTC.

This clonotype was seen only a few times. This chain joins TRBV6-2 or TRBV6-3 and TRBJ2-1, with 12 bases aligning to TRBD2. CDR3 size: 18 residues. The trim removed 5 bases at V and 8 bases at J, leaving 16 bases unmatched. CDR1 is MNHEY, CDR2 SVGEGT, per germline. CDR3 protein: CASSRLAGALRGQYEQFF. CDR3 DNA: TGTGCCAGCAGTCGACTAGCGGGAGCCCTACGGGGCCAATATGAGCAGTTCTTC.

The chain uses TRBV6-6 and TRBJ1-5, with D possibly TRBD1 on 6 matching bases. With 5 bases removed from V and 6 bases from J, the gap between germline ends came to 14 bases. The length of the CDR3 is 14 residues. CDR1 is MNHNY and CDR2 is SVGAGI in the germline V gene (reference sequence). The CDR3 sequence: CASSVVGAGQPQHF. Here the CDR3 DNA reads TGTGCCAGCAGTGTCGTGGGGGCCGGTCAGCCCCAGCATTTT.

V usage is TRBV7-2 and J usage is TRBJ2-7; D gene ambiguous. CDR1 and CDR2 (germline): SGHTA, FQGNSA. The length of the CDR3 is 15 residues. V was cut by 8 bases and J by 5 bases, with 22 bases left in between. The CDR3 here is CASGFGQQYDNEQYF. Written as DNA, the CDR3 is TGTGCCAGCGGTTTCGGGCAGCAATACGATAACGAGCAGTACTTC. Variable domain in full (rest from reference TRBV7-2 and TRBJ2-7): GAGVSQSPSNKVTEKGKDVELRCDPISGHTALYWYRQSLGQGLEFLIYFQGNSAPDKSGLPSDRFSAERTGGSVSTLTIQRTQQEDSAVYLCASGFGQQYDNEQYFGPGTRLTVT.

A few counts support this clonotype. The chain couples TRBV12-3 or TRBV12-4 to TRBJ1-4; tentative D call: TRBD1 (5 bases). The CDR3 consists of 14 residues. The V end was cut by 2 bases, the J end by 7 bases, with 11 bases between. The CDR3 DNA reads TGTGCCAGCAGTTTATGGGGGGAATCTGAAAAACTGTTTTTT. This gives the protein CASSLWGESEKLFF.

The chain uses TRBV12-3 or TRBV12-4 and TRBJ2-7; 8 bases are shared with TRBD2. CDR3 size: 15 residues. J gave up 6 bases and V 2 bases, and 9 bases lay outside the gene matches. CDR3 DNA: TGTGCCAGCAGTTTATCACGGGGGACTAGATCCGAGCAGTACTTC. It encodes CASSLSRGTRSEQYF.

DNA of the CDR3: TGTGCCAGCAGAGGGGTAATTCAGCCCCAGCATTTT. It yields the protein CASRGVIQPQHF. The rearrangement links TRBV7-7 to TRBJ1-5, with D maybe TRBD1 (5 bases). The CDR3 loop spans 12 amino acids. With 6 bases removed from V and 6 bases from J, the gap between germline ends came to 9 bases. Per the germline V gene, CDR1 is SSHAT and CDR2 is FNYEAQ (reference sequence). Full variable domain (rest looked up from reference TRBV7-7 and TRBJ1-5): GAGVSQSPRYKVTKRGQDVTLRCDPISSHATLYWYQQALGQGPEFLTYFNYEAQPDKSGLPSDRFSAERPEGSISTLTIQRTEQRDSAMYRCASRGVIQPQHFGDGTRLSIL.

Remarks on this clonotype: One end of the junction varies from germline; a read error may be responsible. This chain links TRBV4-1 with TRBJ2-1; 7 positions match TRBD1. Germline loops: CDR1 MGHRA, CDR2 YSYEKL. The CDR3 runs to 17 residues. The CDR3 sequence: CASSQAHRGAVYSEQFF. In DNA form, the CDR3 reads TGCGCCAGCAGCCAAGCTCACAGGGGCGCTGTGTACAGTGAGCAGTTCTTC.

This clonotype occurred a few times. The CDR3 DNA reads TGCGCCAGCAGCCCGGGGACAGGGTCAACTGAAGCTTTCTTT. Encoded protein: CASSPGTGSTEAFF. V usage is TRBV5-1 and J usage is TRBJ1-1, with 9 bases fitting TRBD1. There are 14 residues in the CDR3. Looked up from germline, CDR1 is SGHRS and CDR2 is YFSETQ. V shed 4 bases and J 5 bases; nucleotides not matched to a gene: 6.